The following is a T cell receptor beta chain sequence with its context. This specimen belongs to a study of patients and donors after allogeneic stem cell transplantation. This CDR3 is built from 17 residues. Germline assignment: CDR1 SGDLS and CDR2 YYNGEE. Deletions cut 7 bases from V and 0 bases from J, with 19 bases between. One entry per CDR3 protein, called by TCRdb with MiXCR from the RT-PCR reads. The sample carries under 35,000 distinct CDR3 sequences, 30% to 40% recorded once. The gene calls are TRBV9 and TRBJ2-2; D is possibly TRBD2 (5 bases). The clonotype comes from a human donor who was either an allogeneic HSCT recipient or a stem cell or donor lymphocyte infusion donor (not recorded which). It is not recorded whose cells these are; they may come from a transplant donor. Sequenced: blood, either unsorted or a sorted T cell fraction (not recorded which). The chain's CDR3 is CASGSDRGLPNTGELFF. The CDR3 bases are TGTGCCAGCGGATCTGATCGAGGGCTTCCGAACACCGGGGAGCTGTTTTTT.